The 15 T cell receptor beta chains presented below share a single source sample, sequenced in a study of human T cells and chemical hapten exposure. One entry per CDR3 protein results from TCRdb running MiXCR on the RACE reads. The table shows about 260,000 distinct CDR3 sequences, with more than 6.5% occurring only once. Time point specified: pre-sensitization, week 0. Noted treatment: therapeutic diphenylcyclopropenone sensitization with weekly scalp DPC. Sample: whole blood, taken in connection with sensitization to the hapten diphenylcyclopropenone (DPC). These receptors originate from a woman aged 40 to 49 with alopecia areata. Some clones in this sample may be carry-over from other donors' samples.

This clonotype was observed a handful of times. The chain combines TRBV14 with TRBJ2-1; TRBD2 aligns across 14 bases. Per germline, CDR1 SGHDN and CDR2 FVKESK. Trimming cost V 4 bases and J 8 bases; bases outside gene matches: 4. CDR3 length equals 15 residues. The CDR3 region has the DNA TGTGCCAGCAGCCCGGGACTAGCGGGAGCTTATGAGCAGTTCTTC. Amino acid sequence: CASSPGLAGAYEQFF.

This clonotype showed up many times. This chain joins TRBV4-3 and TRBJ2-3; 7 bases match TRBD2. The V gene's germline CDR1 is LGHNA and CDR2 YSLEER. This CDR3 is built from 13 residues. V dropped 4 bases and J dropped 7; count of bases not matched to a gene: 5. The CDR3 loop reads CASSRGGSYTQYF. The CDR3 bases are TGCGCCAGCAGCCGAGGCGGGAGTTATACGCAGTATTTT.

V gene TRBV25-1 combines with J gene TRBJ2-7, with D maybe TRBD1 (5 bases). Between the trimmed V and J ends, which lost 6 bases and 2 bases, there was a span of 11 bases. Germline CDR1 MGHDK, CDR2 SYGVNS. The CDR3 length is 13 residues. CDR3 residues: CASRDVGPYEQYF. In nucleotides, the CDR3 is TGTGCCAGCAGGGACGTGGGGCCCTACGAGCAGTACTTC.

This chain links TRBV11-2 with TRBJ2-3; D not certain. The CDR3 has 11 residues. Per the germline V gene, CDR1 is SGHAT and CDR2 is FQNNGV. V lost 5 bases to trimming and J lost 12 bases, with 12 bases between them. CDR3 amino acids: CASSPGPPQYF. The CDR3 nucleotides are TGTGCCAGCAGCCCCGGGCCCCCTCAGTATTTT.

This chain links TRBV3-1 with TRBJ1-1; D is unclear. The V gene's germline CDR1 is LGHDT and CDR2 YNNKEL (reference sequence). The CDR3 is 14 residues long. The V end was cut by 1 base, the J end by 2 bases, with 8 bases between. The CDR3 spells CASSQGLTNTEAFF. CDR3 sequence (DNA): TGTGCCAGCAGCCAAGGGCTCACAAACACTGAAGCTTTCTTT.

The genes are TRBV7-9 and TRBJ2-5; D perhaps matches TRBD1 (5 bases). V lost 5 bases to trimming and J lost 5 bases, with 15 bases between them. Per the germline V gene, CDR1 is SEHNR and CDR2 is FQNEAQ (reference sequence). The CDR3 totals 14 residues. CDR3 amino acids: CASSTRAGWETQYF. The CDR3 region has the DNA TGTGCCAGCAGCACCAGGGCAGGTTGGGAGACCCAGTACTTC.

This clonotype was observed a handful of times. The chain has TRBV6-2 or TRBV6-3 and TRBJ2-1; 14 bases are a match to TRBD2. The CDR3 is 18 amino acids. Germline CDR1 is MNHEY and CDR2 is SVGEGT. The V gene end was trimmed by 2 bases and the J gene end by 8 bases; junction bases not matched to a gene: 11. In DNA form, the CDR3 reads TGTGCCAGCAGTTACCCCAGACCGGGACTAGCGGGAGCGGATGAGCAGTTCTTC. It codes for CASSYPRPGLAGADEQFF.

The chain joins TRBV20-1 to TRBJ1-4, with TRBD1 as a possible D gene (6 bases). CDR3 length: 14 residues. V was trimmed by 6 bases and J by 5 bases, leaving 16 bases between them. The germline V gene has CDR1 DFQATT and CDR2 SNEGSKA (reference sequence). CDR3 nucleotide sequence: TGCAGTGCATCACGAGGACAGAGAAATGAAAAACTGTTTTTT. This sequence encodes CSASRGQRNEKLFF.

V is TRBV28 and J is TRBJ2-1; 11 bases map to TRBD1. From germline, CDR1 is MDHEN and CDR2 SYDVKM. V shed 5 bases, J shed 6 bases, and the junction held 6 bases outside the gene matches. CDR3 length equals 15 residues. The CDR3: CASSSPGQGVNEQFF. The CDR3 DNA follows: TGTGCCAGCAGTAGCCCGGGACAGGGGGTCAATGAGCAGTTCTTC.

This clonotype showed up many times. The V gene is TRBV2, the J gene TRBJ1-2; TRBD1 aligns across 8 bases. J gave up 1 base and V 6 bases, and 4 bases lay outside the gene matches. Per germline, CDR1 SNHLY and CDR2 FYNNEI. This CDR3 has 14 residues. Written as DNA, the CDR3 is TGTGCCAGCAGCCTTGGACAGGGTAACTATGGCTACACCTTC. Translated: CASSLGQGNYGYTF.

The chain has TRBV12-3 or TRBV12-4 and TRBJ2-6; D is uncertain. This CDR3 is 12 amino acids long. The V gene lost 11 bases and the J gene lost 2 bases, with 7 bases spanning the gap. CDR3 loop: CALRPGANVLTF. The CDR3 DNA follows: TGTGCCCTACGCCCTGGGGCCAACGTCCTGACTTTC.

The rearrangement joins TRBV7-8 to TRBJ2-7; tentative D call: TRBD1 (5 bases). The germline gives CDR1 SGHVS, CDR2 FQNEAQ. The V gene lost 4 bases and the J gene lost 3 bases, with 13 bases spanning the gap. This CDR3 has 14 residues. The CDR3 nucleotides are TGTGCCAGCAGCTCCCATCAGGGATTCTACGAGCAGTACTTC. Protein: CASSSHQGFYEQYF.

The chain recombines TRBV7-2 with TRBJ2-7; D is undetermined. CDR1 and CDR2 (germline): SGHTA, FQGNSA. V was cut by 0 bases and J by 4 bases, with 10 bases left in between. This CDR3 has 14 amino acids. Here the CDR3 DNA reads TGTGCCAGCAGCTTAGCGGGATCAGGATACGAGCAGTACTTC. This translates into CASSLAGSGYEQYF.

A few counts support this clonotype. This chain's CDR3 is CASSLSGGLGTLSDNEQFF. In DNA form, the CDR3 reads TGTGCCAGCAGTTTATCTGGGGGACTAGGTACCTTATCCGACAATGAGCAGTTCTTC. This chain links TRBV28 with TRBJ2-1; TRBD2 agrees at 8 bases. V trimming: 1 base; J trimming: 5 bases; junction bases outside the gene matches: 16. Per the germline V gene, CDR1 is MDHEN and CDR2 is SYDVKM. This CDR3 comprises 19 residues. The full variable domain, in which reference TRBV28 and TRBJ2-1 provide the parts outside the CDR3, is DVKVTQSSRYLVKRTGEKVFLECVQDMDHENMFWYRQDPGLGLRLIYFSYDVKMKEKGDIPEGYSVSREKKERFSLILESASTNQTSMYLCASSLSGGLGTLSDNEQFFGPGTRLTVL.

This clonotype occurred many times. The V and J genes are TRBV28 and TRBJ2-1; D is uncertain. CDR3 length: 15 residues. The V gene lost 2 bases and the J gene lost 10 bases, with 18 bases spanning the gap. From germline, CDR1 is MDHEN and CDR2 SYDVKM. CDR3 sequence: CASSLQVYASREQFF. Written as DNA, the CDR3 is TGTGCCAGCAGTTTACAGGTCTATGCCAGCAGGGAGCAGTTCTTC.